This T cell receptor beta chain was found in a study of T cell responses to AZD1222 COVID-19 vaccine. Using immunoSEQ multiplex PCR, the repertoire was profiled, and TCRdb retains in-frame clones only, with some absent. Of about 150,000 clones in the sample, about 90% were seen once. Study-level points and caveats: White British donors predominated, females outnumbered males, and clonal diversity was possibly underestimated.

A note on this clone: Its specificity is not known.

Material: peripheral blood, obtained on day 0 of AZD1222 vaccination. The sequence was collected from an adult in good health.

Written as DNA, the CDR3 is TGTGCCAGCAGTTACAGGACAGGGGACAATGAGCAGTTCTTC. Residues: CASSYRTGDNEQFF. J is TRBJ2-1 and V is TRBV6-5, with TRBD1 identical over 9 bases. This CDR3 is built from 14 residues. The ends lost 2 bases at V and 5 bases at J; junction bases unmatched: 1. The germline V gene encodes CDR1 MNHEY and CDR2 SVGAGI.